A single sample gave rise to the 25 T cell receptor beta chains below, sequenced in a study of response to subunit inactivated influenza vaccine (dated by TCRdb to 2016 to 2018). The method behind the library was RT-PCR. The sequencer listed for this sample is Illumina HiSeq 2500. TCRdb applied fastp at Q25 and MiXCR to the public reads, then kept only in-frame beta chains. Entries that share a CDR3 protein sequence are merged under the most common genes and DNA. The sample has about 780,000 distinct CDR3 sequences on record, around 18% of them singletons. The ten largest clones represent about a tenth of the sample. The source material was PBMCs from blood, sampled 5 days after vaccination. The receptors originated from a middle-aged man who received an inactivated influenza vaccine. Donor details come from another sample of the same person, matched by shared clones.

This clonotype was counted ten times or more. This chain links TRBV7-2 with TRBJ2-3, with D unresolved. CDR1 is SGHTA and CDR2 is FQGNSA in the germline V gene. V lost 5 bases and J 3 bases, leaving 6 bases between the germline ends. The CDR3 has 12 residues. CDR3 in DNA: TGTGCCAGCAGCCGCAATACAGATACGCAGTATTTT. Translated, it gives CASSRNTDTQYF.

This chain links TRBV20-1 with TRBJ1-5; D is possibly TRBD1 (6 bases). CDR1 and CDR2 from the germline V gene are DFQATT and SNEGSKA (reference sequence). Trimming left V 4 bases short and J 0 bases short, with 13 bases between. There are 15 residues in the CDR3. The CDR3 spells CSAIRTETSNQPQHF. The CDR3 DNA is TGCAGTGCTATCAGGACAGAAACTAGCAATCAGCCCCAGCATTTT.

The chain recombines TRBV9 with TRBJ2-1; no clear D gene. The CDR3 spans 17 residues. V was shortened by 0 bases and J by 5 bases, with 18 bases between the two germline ends. Germline loops: CDR1 SGDLS, CDR2 YYNGEE. DNA of the CDR3: TGTGCCAGCAGCGTAGGATGGGCTTTGCCCAGGAACAATGAGCAGTTCTTC. Translation gives CASSVGWALPRNNEQFF.

A few counts support this clonotype. This chain joins TRBV12-5 and TRBJ2-5; D not certain. The V gene lost 0 bases and the J gene lost 2 bases, with 7 bases spanning the gap. CDR3 length: 14 amino acids. CDR1 is LGHNT, CDR2 FRNRAP, per germline. This chain's CDR3 is CASGLVAAQETQYF. The CDR3 bases are TGTGCTAGTGGTTTGGTTGCGGCACAAGAGACCCAGTACTTC.

Written as DNA, the CDR3 is TGTGCCAGTCGAGGGACCACAGATACGCAGTATTTT. Translating gives CASRGTTDTQYF. The V gene is TRBV6-5, the J gene TRBJ2-3; D may be TRBD1 or TRBD2 (5 bases each). The CDR3 runs to 12 residues. Germline V gene lookup returns CDR1 MNHEY and CDR2 SVGAGI. Deletions cut 9 bases from V and 2 bases from J, with 9 bases between.

This clonotype occurred a few times. The V and J genes are TRBV20-1 and TRBJ2-3, with D possibly TRBD1 on 5 matching bases. There are 12 residues in the CDR3. The V gene lost 5 bases and the J gene lost 6 bases, with 12 bases spanning the gap. Germline V gives CDR1 DFQATT, CDR2 SNEGSKA (reference sequence). The CDR3 spells CSAFRAGDTQYF. The CDR3 nucleotides are TGCAGTGCTTTCAGGGCTGGGGATACGCAGTATTTT.

This clonotype was observed a handful of times. The chain joins TRBV28 to TRBJ1-4; no clear D. The germline gives CDR1 MDHEN, CDR2 SYDVKM. The CDR3 is 12 amino acids. V was clipped by 6 bases and J by 10 bases, with 12 bases between them. Here the CDR3 reads CASREMRGKLFF. DNA of the CDR3: TGTGCCAGCAGGGAGATGAGAGGAAAACTGTTTTTT.

This clonotype was observed a few times. The chain couples TRBV7-2 to TRBJ2-5; D might be TRBD2 (6 bases). The V end lost 5 bases, the J end lost 2 bases, and 21 bases lay between the germline ends. The germline gives CDR1 SGHTA, CDR2 FQGNSA. The CDR3 length is 17 residues. For the CDR3, the DNA is TGTGCCAGCAGCAAGGGGTGGAGGGCTTTAGGGCAAGAGACCCAGTACTTC. This translates into CASSKGWRALGQETQYF.

This chain connects TRBV14 to TRBJ2-3; D ambiguous. The ends were cut back, 2 bases at V and 4 bases at J, with 4 bases in the middle. CDR3 length: 12 amino acids. The germline gives CDR1 SGHDN, CDR2 FVKESK. CDR3 loop: CASSQSSDTQYF. The CDR3 DNA is TGTGCCAGCAGCCAATCCTCAGATACGCAGTATTTT.

There are many counts of this clonotype. The genes are TRBV20-1 and TRBJ2-1; 10 bases match TRBD2. The CDR3 sequence is 15 residues long. Looked up from germline, CDR1 is DFQATT and CDR2 is SNEGSKA (reference sequence). J gave up 7 bases and V 3 bases, and 9 bases lay outside the gene matches. The CDR3 DNA is TGCAGTGCTAGTAGGTCAACTAGCGGGACGAATGAGCAGTTCTTC. The encoded protein is CSASRSTSGTNEQFF.

This CDR3 is CASRDSGANQETQYF. DNA of the CDR3: TGTGCCAGCAGGGATAGCGGGGCGAACCAAGAGACCCAGTACTTC. The rearrangement links TRBV6-2 or TRBV6-3 to TRBJ2-5, with 8 bases aligning to TRBD2. Germline V gene sequence: CDR1 MNHEY, CDR2 SVGEGT. V lost 6 bases, J lost 0 bases, and 6 bases stayed unmatched. The CDR3 is 15 amino acids.

This clonotype was detected ten times or more. V usage is TRBV4-2 and J usage is TRBJ2-1; maybe TRBD1 (6 bases). This CDR3 spans 15 amino acids. Germline CDR1 reads LGHNA; CDR2 reads YNFKEQ. V shed 0 bases and J shed 2 bases, with 8 bases lying between them. The CDR3 protein is CASSQERGTYNEQFF. The CDR3 DNA sequence: TGTGCCAGCAGCCAAGAAAGGGGGACCTACAATGAGCAGTTCTTC.

This clonotype was seen a handful of times. V is TRBV12-3 or TRBV12-4 and J is TRBJ2-7, with 8 bases fitting TRBD1. This CDR3 has 15 residues. With 1 base clipped from V and 6 bases from J, the junction kept 8 bases outside the gene matches. In DNA, the CDR3 is TGTGCCAGCAGTTTAGTTGGACAGGGAGTTTCCGAGCAGTACTTC. It codes for CASSLVGQGVSEQYF.

This chain connects TRBV12-3 or TRBV12-4 to TRBJ1-1; D gene ambiguous. The V end lost 0 bases, the J end lost 10 bases, and 9 bases lay between the germline ends. The CDR3 spans 12 residues. Here the CDR3 DNA reads TGTGCCAGCAGTTTAGCGTCGACGGGAGCTTTCTTT. Amino acids: CASSLASTGAFF.

The genes are TRBV4-1 and TRBJ2-7; D gene unclear. V was shortened by 0 bases and J by 4 bases, with 13 bases between the two germline ends. CDR3 length: 15 residues. Germline-derived CDR1 and CDR2 are MGHRA and YSYEKL. CDR3 amino acids: CASSQDPGPQYEQYF. CDR3 DNA sequence: TGCGCCAGCAGCCAAGATCCGGGCCCCCAGTACGAGCAGTACTTC.

This clonotype was observed a handful of times. The rearrangement joins TRBV20-1 to TRBJ2-3, with D maybe TRBD2 (5 bases). There are 15 residues in the CDR3. V lost 5 bases to trimming and J lost 0 bases, with 15 bases between them. CDR1 and CDR2 (germline): DFQATT, SNEGSKA (reference sequence). CDR3: CSAPQLGSSTDTQYF. In DNA form, the CDR3 reads TGCAGTGCTCCCCAACTAGGATCTAGCACAGATACGCAGTATTTT.

This clonotype was seen a handful of times. The J gene is TRBJ2-7, the V gene TRBV20-1; TRBD1 is a possible D gene (5 bases). The V end was cut by 6 bases, the J end by 0 bases, with 18 bases between. This CDR3 has 15 residues. From germline, CDR1 is DFQATT and CDR2 SNEGSKA (reference sequence). The CDR3 coding sequence is TGCAGTGCCCCGCCGTGGGGCGGAAGCTCCTACGAGCAGTACTTC. Its protein product is CSAPPWGGSSYEQYF.

This clonotype was detected many times. The chain links TRBV20-1 to TRBJ2-5, with a weak D call TRBD1 (5 bases). The CDR3 contains 13 residues. Trimming removed 6 bases from V and 5 bases from J, with 16 bases in between. Per germline, CDR1 DFQATT and CDR2 SNEGSKA (reference sequence). The CDR3 sequence: CSAAQGSSETQYF. CDR3 coding DNA: TGCAGTGCCGCCCAGGGTTCCAGTGAGACCCAGTACTTC.

This rearrangement joins TRBV27 to TRBJ2-7, with a tentative D call TRBD1 (5 bases). The CDR3 runs 15 residues. Per the germline V gene, CDR1 is MNHEY and CDR2 is SMNVEV (reference sequence). V lost 6 bases and J lost 5, with 20 bases in between. CDR3 residues: CASSSLMSGQDEQYF. CDR3 DNA sequence: TGTGCCAGCAGCTCCCTCATGTCAGGGCAAGACGAGCAGTACTTC.

This clonotype came up once. The CDR3 nucleotides are TGCGCCAGCAGCCAAGATGGTCCGGGACTAGTTCGGTTGGGGGAGCTGTTTTTT. Translating it yields CASSQDGPGLVRLGELFF. This chain links TRBV4-3 with TRBJ2-2; 8 bases are a match to TRBD2. V dropped 0 bases and J dropped 8; count of bases not matched to a gene: 14. The CDR3 has 18 amino acids. Germline V gives CDR1 LGHNA, CDR2 YSLEER.

The chain couples TRBV12-3 or TRBV12-4 to TRBJ1-3; a possible D gene is TRBD1 (5 bases). The ends were cut back, 5 bases at V and 1 base at J, with 18 bases in the middle. CDR3 length equals 17 residues. CDR3 region: CASSPPPGRLSGNTIYF. The CDR3 nucleotides read TGTGCCAGCAGTCCACCCCCGGGACGGCTGTCTGGAAACACCATATATTTT.

V is TRBV20-1 and J is TRBJ2-1, with 16 nucleotides matching TRBD2. CDR1 and CDR2 (germline): DFQATT, SNEGSKA (reference sequence). This CDR3 contains 19 residues. Unmatched junction bases numbered 11, after V lost 0 bases and J lost 6 bases. The CDR3 DNA reads as TGCAGTGCTAGAGATCTGGGACTAGCGGGAGGGCGGATCGGCAATGAGCAGTTCTTC. It codes for CSARDLGLAGGRIGNEQFF.

The chain uses TRBV7-3 and TRBJ2-3; TRBD2 aligns across 8 bases. CDR1 SGHTA and CDR2 FQGTGA come from the germline V gene. The CDR3 consists of 16 residues. Trimming at V came to 4 bases and at J to 2 bases, leaving 8 bases not matched to a gene. CDR3 nucleotides: TGTGCCAGCAGCTCCGAAGCGGGAGAGGCCACAGATACGCAGTATTTT. Its protein product is CASSSEAGEATDTQYF.

The V and J genes are TRBV6-1 and TRBJ2-3, with 9 bases lining up with TRBD1. The CDR3 has 15 residues. V dropped 6 bases and J dropped 1; count of bases not matched to a gene: 5. Per germline, CDR1 MNHNS and CDR2 SASEGT. CDR3: CASRTRTGGTDTQYF. CDR3 DNA sequence: TGTGCCAGCAGGACCCGGACAGGGGGCACAGATACGCAGTATTTT.

V is TRBV7-9 and J is TRBJ2-5; 8 nucleotides align to TRBD2. V was clipped by 5 bases and J by 5 bases; unmatched bases: 10. CDR3 length: 15 residues. Germline V gene data show CDR1 as SEHNR and CDR2 as FQNEAQ (reference sequence). CDR3 sequence reads: CASSGRAGESETQYF. CDR3 coding DNA: TGTGCCAGCAGCGGACGAGCGGGAGAATCTGAGACCCAGTACTTC.